This TCR beta chain is drawn from a study of shared clonotypes between healthy human individuals (dated by TCRdb to about 2020). For the study in its entirety: The cohort comprised a couple of women and a few men aged 18 to 49 years. Per donor, three plates each were used for CD4 naive and CD4 memory, two for CD8 naive, and one for CD8 memory. To estimate repertoire size and how much clonotype sharing occurs between individuals, the study deeply sequenced the blood TCR repertoires of five or six healthy adults. To increase sequencing depth and limit assay-specific biases, TCR repertoire library preparation and sequencing were carried out by different laboratories using diverse techniques. Per donor, leukapheresis produced somewhere between about 0.85 and 8.9 billion PBMCs.

As concerns this clone: No cognate antigen has been identified for it. Qualities for individual bases were not recorded, and no much larger clone is one base off.

From its cysteine to its phenylalanine, the CDR3 spans 11 amino acids. The sequence is cut down to CDR3 DNA, 33 bases in frame from base 1. V is shortened by 6 bases, J by 6 bases, and the region joining them spans 9 bases. The germline V gene provides CDR1 MNHNS and CDR2 SASEGT. Donors were healthy HIV-negative adults with no recently reported acute infections or vaccinations. Every donor was a Caucasian adult residing in Nashville, Tennessee, USA. CD4+ T cells were enriched through magnetic negative selection, after which naive cells were positively selected on CD45RA and the remaining negative fraction served as the memory subset. After blood collection by leukapheresis, PBMCs were isolated using Ficoll-Histopaque density gradient centrifugation and then cryopreserved in the vapor phase of liquid nitrogen. Analytical flow cytometry was used to check the purity and quantity of every magnetically sorted T cell population. From each sorted fraction, genomic DNA was isolated and quantified by UV absorbance on a Nanodrop 2000c.

Using the deep immunoSEQ assay, multiplex PCR amplified TCR CDR3 regions from genomic DNA. For each cell subset, the extracted genomic DNA was distributed evenly across all wells of several immunoSEQ 96-well plates, and each plate served as one replicate. Each replicate PCR for sorted subsets received about 0.2 ug genomic DNA, equal to 30,000 or so T cell genomes. Purified libraries were quantified with a Qubit 3.0 fluorometer, sized on a Bioanalyzer 2100, and re-quantified with the KAPA Library Quantification kit. Every immunoSEQ 96-well plate was sequenced on a dedicated single-read 150-cycle Illumina NextSeq 550 flow cell. Regarding the original processing steps: Because the immunoSEQ output held only junctional sequences and lacked quality scores, the filtering could not match the filtering applied to full-length reads. To assign V/J genes and CDR3, sequences were annotated against IMGT germline references using PyIR, a Python wrapper for IgBLAST v1.9. Reads were removed for weak V/J assignments (E-value above 1e-6), missing CDR3, stop codons, out-of-frame junctions, or ambiguous translated residues. V3J clonotypes were defined by identical inferred V gene, J gene, and CDR3 amino acid sequence. Percentage overlap between repertoires was calculated by dividing the number of shared unique clonotypes by the size of the smaller repertoire. Richness of each repertoire was evaluated using RTK rarefaction, the Chao1 estimator, and Recon v2.1 estimates of unobserved clonotypes. Generation probabilities were computed with OLGA for all TCRbeta clonotypes obtained by the gDNA method from four donors. TCRdb took this table from immuneACCESS and kept in-frame rearrangements with V and J called. Such tables lack part of the clones; where checked against another copy, unresolved V genes explain under half of the gap, and the rest is unexplained. V and J calls and clone size are copied from that table; D and trimming were computed from the DNA. Across this sample there are some 1,400,000 clones, with approximately 97% seen only once. 1% to 1.5% of the sample is taken by the ten largest.

The investigation overall reported the following: Because the study included a small number of donors, the genetic and exposure-history diversity represented was limited. Sharing across several donors was observed for around 5% of naive CD4, around 3.5% of naive CD8, 2% to 2.5% of memory CD4, and around 0.4% of memory CD8 clonotypes. Sampling was restricted to blood, and TCR repertoires in tissue are likely to differ from TCR repertoires in blood. Rarefaction of sorted-subset datasets indicated incomplete sequencing despite the large sequencing depth. Compared with non-shared clonotypes, the clonotypes found in all four sorted-subset donors had higher generation probabilities. Naive subsets generally had larger estimated clonotype richness than memory subsets did. Pairwise subsampling indicated that sequencing depth was expected to affect the degree of clonotype sharing among donors.

The material sequenced was naive CD4+ T cells sorted from blood. The cell subset or site label of this sample denotes: CD45RA+ positively selected. This clonotype was sampled from a man aged 30 to 39 in good health. This chain joins TRBV6-1 to TRBJ2-7; the D segment could be TRBD2, given 6 matching bases. CDR3 protein: CASRWGVEQYF. The DNA sequence is as follows: TGTGCCAGCAGGTGGGGGGTCGAGCAGTACTTC.